This T cell receptor (beta chain) was identified during a study of T cell repertoires in aging, cancer and after chemotherapy. Study as a whole: Six age groups, ranging from 30 or younger to 70 or older, included the donors. Repeat sampling of healthy donors over several months to years showed clear clonal overlap.

TRB rearrangements spanning V, D and J were amplified using mixed TRB-A/B primers. TCRdb called the multiplex PCR reads again in MiXCR, with one record for every CDR3 protein. The sample lists more than 9,000 distinct CDR3 sequences; around 32% were seen once. General observations from the study: Untreated cancer patients had significantly lower blood TCR diversity than age-matched healthy donors. Across the chemotherapy interval, each cancer cohort showed higher median generation probability, suggesting thymic rebound.

The template was genomic DNA from peripheral blood, not RNA. On this clonotype itself: Its cognate antigen is unknown.

This CDR3 spans 16 amino acids. The germline V and J ends were trimmed by 2 bases and 3 bases, with 14 bases remaining between them. J is TRBJ1-5 and V is TRBV12-3 or TRBV12-4; D unresolved. This clonotype originated in a human donor in good health. Sequencing input: blood. The DNA for the CDR3 is TGTGCCAGCAGTTTACAGGTTGGGGTATCCAATCAGCCCCAGCATTTT. This translates into CASSLQVGVSNQPQHF.